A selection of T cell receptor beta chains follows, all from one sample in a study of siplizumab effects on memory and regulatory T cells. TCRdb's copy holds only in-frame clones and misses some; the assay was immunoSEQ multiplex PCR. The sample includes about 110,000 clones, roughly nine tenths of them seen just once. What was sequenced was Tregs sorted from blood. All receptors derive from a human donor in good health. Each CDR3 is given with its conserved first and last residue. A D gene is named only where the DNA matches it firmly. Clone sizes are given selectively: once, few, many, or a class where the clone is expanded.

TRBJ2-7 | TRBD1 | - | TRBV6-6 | CASRRDSSYEQYF | TGTGCCAGCAGACGGGACAGTTCCTACGAGCAGTACTTC
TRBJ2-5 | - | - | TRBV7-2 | CASSSRVAVQETQYF | TGTGCCAGCAGCTCCAGGGTGGCTGTGCAAGAGACCCAGTACTTC
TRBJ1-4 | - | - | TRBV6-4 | CASSQPPDENEKLFF | TGTGCCAGCAGCCAACCGCCGGACGAAAATGAAAAACTGTTTTTT
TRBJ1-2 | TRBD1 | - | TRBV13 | CASSVNRGGNYGYTF | TGTGCCAGCAGCGTAAACAGGGGAGGTAACTATGGCTACACCTTC
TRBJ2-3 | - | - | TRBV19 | CASSIVGLNTQYF | TGTGCCAGTAGTATAGTGGGCCTTAATACGCAGTATTTT
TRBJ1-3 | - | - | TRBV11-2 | CASSTAGNTIYF | TGTGCCAGCAGCACGGCTGGAAACACCATATATTTT
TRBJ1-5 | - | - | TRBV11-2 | CASSLHRDEPQHF | TGTGCCAGCAGCTTACATCGAGATGAGCCCCAGCATTTT
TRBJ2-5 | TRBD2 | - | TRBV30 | CAWSVRGASGETQYF | TGTGCCTGGAGTGTACGCGGGGCTAGCGGGGAGACCCAGTACTTC
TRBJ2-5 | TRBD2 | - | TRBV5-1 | CASSLSAAGVQETQYF | TGCGCCAGCAGCTTGTCGGCAGCGGGGGTACAAGAGACCCAGTACTTC
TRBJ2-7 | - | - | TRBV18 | CASSPSNEQYF | TGTGCCAGCTCACCATCCAACGAGCAGTACTTC
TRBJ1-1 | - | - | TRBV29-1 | CSGAGVVGGDAFF | TGCAGCGGTGCGGGTGTCGTGGGGGGCGACGCTTTCTTT
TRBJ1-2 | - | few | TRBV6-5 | CASSYHYGTYGYTF | TGTGCCAGCAGTTACCATTACGGGACCTATGGCTACACCTTC
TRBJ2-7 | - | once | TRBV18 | CASSQDIIVAYEQYF | TGTGCCAGCTCACAGGATATAATCGTCGCCTACGAGCAGTACTTC
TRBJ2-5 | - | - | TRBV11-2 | CASSPQGGGETQYF | TGTGCCAGCAGCCCCCAAGGGGGAGGAGAGACCCAGTACTTC
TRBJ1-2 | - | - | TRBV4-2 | CASSQVSDGGYTF | TGTGCCAGCAGCCAAGTCTCAGACGGTGGCTACACCTTC